This passage covers 27 T cell receptor beta chains from one sample sequenced in a study of T-cell reconstitution after alpha-beta-depleted transplantation in children. It was with unique molecular identifiers that the TCRbeta library was prepared. MiXCR, run by TCRdb on the PCR reads, gives a single entry per CDR3 protein. The sample holds a few hundred thousand distinct CDR3 sequences, around 13% seen once. The sample in question was PBMCs, mostly from graft donor cells, obtained 360 days after TCRalphabeta/CD19-depleted stem cell transplant. The receptors come from a male patient younger than 18 who had a stem cell transplant for acute myeloid leukemia, so the T cells may come from the graft donor.

The V and J genes are TRBV7-8 and TRBJ2-7, with TRBD2 identical over 8 bases. V lost 1 base, J lost 7 bases, and 6 bases stayed unmatched. CDR3 length: 14 amino acids. The germline gives CDR1 SGHVS, CDR2 FQNEAQ. The CDR3 DNA is TGTGCCAGCAGCTTAGTATCAGGGACTAGGGAGCAGTACTTC. Translation gives CASSLVSGTREQYF. The full variable domain, with the rest looked up from reference TRBV7-8 and TRBJ2-7, is GAGVSQSPRYKVAKRGQDVALRCDPISGHVSLFWYQQALGQGPEFLTYFQNEAQLDKSGLPSDRFFAERPEGSVSTLKIQRTQQEDSAVYLCASSLVSGTREQYFGPGTRLTVT.

The chain combines TRBV28 with TRBJ2-1; D is unclear. Trimming stripped 3 bases from V and 4 bases from J, with 19 bases between. CDR3 length equals 17 residues. The germline V gene has CDR1 MDHEN and CDR2 SYDVKM. CDR3 amino acids: CASSLWSERHTYNEQFF. In DNA, the CDR3 is TGTGCCAGCAGTTTGTGGTCGGAACGACATACATACAATGAGCAGTTCTTC.

Many counts were recorded for this clonotype. The chain employs TRBV29-1 and TRBJ2-5; D is ambiguous. Per the germline V gene, CDR1 is SQVTM and CDR2 is ANQGSEA. The CDR3 is 12 residues long. The V end was cut by 4 bases, the J end by 4 bases, with 10 bases between. CDR3 region: CSVVWGGETQYF. The DNA for the CDR3 is TGCAGCGTTGTCTGGGGTGGAGAGACCCAGTACTTC.

This sequence joins TRBV12-3 or TRBV12-4 and TRBJ2-3; 7 nucleotides align to TRBD2. This CDR3 is 19 amino acids long. V lost 8 bases, J lost 2 bases, and 22 bases stayed unmatched. Written as DNA, the CDR3 is TGTGCCAGCTGTTCACGGGAGTGGACTAGGACTATTTCCACAGATACGCAGTATTTT. Translated: CASCSREWTRTISTDTQYF.

The J gene is TRBJ2-3, the V gene TRBV20-1, with 8 bases fitting TRBD2. V was pared by 6 bases and J by 6 bases, with 11 bases of the junction left unmatched. The CDR3 is 14 amino acids. CDR1 is DFQATT, CDR2 SNEGSKA, per germline (reference sequence). Here the CDR3 reads CSAASGLEEDTQYF. Here the CDR3 DNA reads TGCAGTGCGGCTAGCGGGCTAGAGGAGGATACGCAGTATTTT.

The CDR3 spells CASTPDLPEGYEQYF. Here the CDR3 DNA reads TGTGCCAGCACCCCGGACCTCCCGGAGGGTTACGAGCAGTACTTC. The V gene is TRBV6-2 or TRBV6-3, the J gene TRBJ2-7, with D perhaps TRBD2 (6 bases). CDR3 length: 15 amino acids. The V and J ends lost 7 bases and 4 bases respectively, with 20 bases between them. Germline lookup yields CDR1 MNHEY and CDR2 SVGEGT.

This clonotype was observed at least ten times. The V call is TRBV6-5, the J call TRBJ2-7, with 7 bases lining up with TRBD2. The CDR3 totals 16 residues. J gave up 4 bases and V 4 bases, and 13 bases lay outside the gene matches. CDR1 MNHEY and CDR2 SVGAGI come from the germline V gene. The CDR3 reads CASSSRGPGGSYEQYF. CDR3 bases: TGTGCCAGCAGTTCCCGGGGACCGGGAGGTAGTTACGAGCAGTACTTC.

This clonotype was found a few times. The rearrangement links TRBV10-3 to TRBJ2-5; 11 nucleotides match TRBD2. J lost 1 base, V lost 11 bases, and 3 bases had no gene match. The CDR3 has 13 residues. Germline V gene data show CDR1 as ENHRY and CDR2 as SYGVKD. In DNA form, the CDR3 reads TGTGCCGTCGGGACTAGCGGCCAAGAGACCCAGTACTTC. This codes for CAVGTSGQETQYF.

CDR3 DNA: TGCAGTGCTAGAGTACAGGGGGCAGATACGCAGTATTTT. It specifies CSARVQGADTQYF. The genes are TRBV20-1 and TRBJ2-3; 8 bases map to TRBD1. Losses at the gene ends were 1 base for V and 4 bases for J; bases not matched to a gene: 1. This CDR3 contains 13 residues. Germline assignment: CDR1 DFQATT and CDR2 SNEGSKA (reference sequence).

This clonotype was observed a handful of times. CDR3 region: CASSPFGTSTEQYF. DNA for the CDR3: TGTGCCAGCAGCCCCTTCGGGACTAGCACCGAGCAGTACTTC. The chain employs TRBV3-1 and TRBJ2-7; TRBD2 matches 9 bases. The CDR3 spans 14 residues. V dropped 4 bases and J dropped 6; count of bases not matched to a gene: 7. The germline V gene encodes CDR1 LGHDT and CDR2 YNNKEL (reference sequence).

The chain is built from TRBV3-1 and TRBJ2-1; D gene uncertain. V was clipped by 0 bases and J by 0 bases, with 15 bases between them. CDR1 LGHDT and CDR2 YNNKEL come from the germline V gene (reference sequence). CDR3 length: 18 amino acids. CDR3 bases: TGTGCCAGCAGCCAAGAAAGCGTGAGGCCCAGCTCCTACAATGAGCAGTTCTTC. This translates into CASSQESVRPSSYNEQFF.

V is TRBV10-3 and J is TRBJ2-3; 12 bases align to TRBD2. Per germline, CDR1 ENHRY and CDR2 SYGVKD. This CDR3 is 17 amino acids long. Germline trimming cut 2 bases from V and 2 bases from J; bases unmatched to any gene: 5. The CDR3, as DNA: TGTGCCATCAGTGAGCGGACTAGCGGGGCAAACACAGATACGCAGTATTTT. Translating it yields CAISERTSGANTDTQYF.

The rearrangement links TRBV20-1 to TRBJ2-5; 7 nucleotides align to TRBD1. The CDR3 spans 15 residues. Per germline, CDR1 DFQATT and CDR2 SNEGSKA (reference sequence). CDR3 loop: CSGPLQGISQETQYF. The CDR3 nucleotides are TGCAGCGGCCCCCTACAGGGGATATCCCAAGAGACCCAGTACTTC.

The chain couples TRBV29-1 to TRBJ2-1; perhaps TRBD2 as D (5 bases). CDR1 is SQVTM, CDR2 ANQGSEA, per germline. CDR3 length equals 13 residues. Trimming shortened V by 5 bases and J by 2 bases, and 10 bases separated the two germline ends. The CDR3 here is CSVLTTTYNEQFF. The CDR3 DNA reads as TGCAGCGTTCTTACGACTACCTACAATGAGCAGTTCTTC.

This clonotype was counted ten times or more. V and J are TRBV6-2 or TRBV6-3 and TRBJ2-7, with unresolved D. CDR3 length: 12 amino acids. Per the germline V gene, CDR1 is MNHEY and CDR2 is SVGEGT. With 6 bases removed from V and 3 bases from J, the gap between germline ends came to 9 bases. The CDR3 protein is CASRTDLYEQYF. The CDR3 DNA reads TGTGCCAGCAGGACCGACCTCTACGAGCAGTACTTC.

This clonotype has more than one count but fewer than ten. V gene TRBV7-9 combines with J gene TRBJ1-2; D not certain. Germline lookup yields CDR1 SEHNR and CDR2 FQNEAQ (reference sequence). V lost 4 bases and J 8 bases, leaving 8 bases between the germline ends. This CDR3 has 11 amino acids. CDR3 coding DNA: TGTGCCAGCAGCTGGTCGGAGGGCTACACCTTC. Protein product: CASSWSEGYTF.

This clonotype showed up just a few times. This sequence joins TRBV5-4 and TRBJ2-1, with unresolved D. V shed 3 bases and J shed 0 bases, with 10 bases lying between them. CDR1 is SGHNT and CDR2 is YYREEE in the germline V gene (reference sequence). The CDR3 is 15 amino acids. The CDR3 sequence: CASSSNSNSYNEQFF. In DNA, the CDR3 is TGTGCCAGCAGCTCCAACTCGAACTCCTACAATGAGCAGTTCTTC.

There are a few counts of this clonotype. The chain links TRBV5-1 to TRBJ2-4, with D perhaps given as TRBD1 or TRBD2 (5 bases each). The germline V gene has CDR1 SGHRS and CDR2 YFSETQ. The CDR3 loop spans 14 amino acids. V was trimmed by 0 bases and J by 6 bases, leaving 10 bases between them. The CDR3 loop is CASSLGGDGNIQYF. The CDR3 coding sequence is TGCGCCAGCAGCTTGGGAGGGGACGGAAACATTCAGTACTTC.

In this sample, this clonotype turned up a few times. The CDR3 bases are TGTGCCAGCAGCGCCCCCGGGAGAAGCTCCTACAATGAGCAGTTCTTC. Residues: CASSAPGRSSYNEQFF. This chain connects TRBV11-2 to TRBJ2-1, with D possibly matching TRBD2 (6 bases). Per the germline V gene, CDR1 is SGHAT and CDR2 is FQNNGV. V was shortened by 5 bases and J by 0 bases, with 14 bases between the two germline ends. The CDR3 has 16 amino acids.

J is TRBJ2-7 and V is TRBV4-3, with TRBD1 matching 9 bases. CDR1 is LGHNA, CDR2 YSLEER, per germline. J was trimmed by 3 bases and V by 1 base; bases with no gene match: 4. The CDR3 runs to 15 residues. CDR3 nucleotide sequence: TGCGCCAGCAGCCAAGGGACAGGGGTGAACTACGAGCAGTACTTC. Encoded protein: CASSQGTGVNYEQYF.

The sample holds a few counts of this clonotype. This sequence joins TRBV7-2 and TRBJ2-3, with TRBD2 identical over 10 bases. Germline assignment: CDR1 SGHTA and CDR2 FQGNSA. The CDR3 covers 17 residues. With V trimmed by 0 bases and J by 2 bases, 5 bases remained unmatched. CDR3 DNA: TGTGCCAGCAGCTTAGCGCGTAGCGGGAGGTACACAGATACGCAGTATTTT. Translated, it gives CASSLARSGRYTDTQYF.

On this clonotype: One end of the junction does not line up with germline, which may come from a read error. This chain connects TRBV28 to TRBJ2-7, with 7 bases lining up with TRBD2. Germline CDR1 MDHEN, CDR2 SYDVKM. The CDR3 totals 14 residues. The CDR3 region is CASSLAGSSYERYF. In DNA form, the CDR3 reads TGTGCCAGCAGCTTAGCGGGCTCATCCTACGAGCGGTACTTC.

Only a few counts were recorded for this clonotype. V gene TRBV6-1 combines with J gene TRBJ2-7; D uncertain. This CDR3 is 12 amino acids long. Germline CDR1 MNHNS, CDR2 SASEGT. The V end was cut by 3 bases, the J end by 1 base, with 4 bases between. The CDR3 region is CASSDASYEQYF. The CDR3 DNA reads as TGTGCCAGCAGTGATGCGTCCTACGAGCAGTACTTC.

This clonotype was seen at least ten times. V usage is TRBV6-5 and J usage is TRBJ1-2; D remains unclear. Trimming took off 6 bases at V and 7 bases at J, with 15 bases between the two ends. The germline gives CDR1 MNHEY, CDR2 SVGAGI. The CDR3 runs 13 residues. The CDR3: CASRLAGWGGYTF. CDR3 bases: TGTGCCAGCAGATTAGCAGGTTGGGGTGGCTACACCTTC.

In this sample, this clonotype turned up many times. For the CDR3, the DNA is TGCAGTGCTGAAGATTCACGAATCATTAACTATGGCTACACCTTC. Residues: CSAEDSRIINYGYTF. The gene calls are TRBV20-1 and TRBJ1-2, with unresolved D. V lost 5 bases to trimming and J lost 1 base, with 17 bases between them. Germline V lookup: CDR1 DFQATT, CDR2 SNEGSKA (reference sequence). There are 15 residues in the CDR3.

In its sample, this clonotype was seen many times. The chain links TRBV12-3 or TRBV12-4 to TRBJ2-6; no clear D. The CDR3 consists of 18 residues. The V and J ends lost 4 bases and 1 base respectively, with 17 bases between them. The CDR3 region is CASSSRMGRWSGANVLTF. CDR3 nucleotide sequence: TGTGCCAGCAGTTCCCGGATGGGTAGGTGGTCTGGGGCCAACGTCCTGACTTTC.

As to this clonotype: Mismatch with germline at one junction end may stem from a read error. This chain joins TRBV18 and TRBJ2-7; weak D call: TRBD2 (6 bases). Germline loops: CDR1 KGHSH, CDR2 LQKENI. The CDR3 extends over 14 amino acids. Here the CDR3 reads CASSPIGDSNEQYF. Here the CDR3 DNA reads TGTGCCAGCTCACCAATAGGGGACTCCAACGAGCAGTACTTC.